This T cell receptor (beta chain) is from a study of T cell responses to AZD1222 COVID-19 vaccine. The study's findings and limits: Just a handful of people given AZD1222 tested seropositive at baseline. Females outnumbered males among donors, who were mostly white British; clonal diversity was possibly underestimated.

TCRdb keeps only in-frame clones here, not all; method: immunoSEQ multiplex PCR. In the table there are 150,000 or so clones, roughly 90% of which are singletons. For this clone: Its antigen is unidentified.

V trimming: 5 bases; J trimming: 4 bases; junction bases outside the gene matches: 10. Germline CDR1 and CDR2: GTSNPN and SVGIG (reference sequence). The CDR3 is 15 amino acids. This TCR was recovered from an adult in good health. The specimen comprised peripheral blood, sampled on day 0 of AZD1222 vaccination. The chain uses TRBV30 and TRBJ2-3, with 9 positions matching TRBD1. The CDR3 DNA is TGTGCCTGGGACGGGCGGGGACAGGGACCAGATACGCAGTATTTT. Its translation is CAWDGRGQGPDTQYF.